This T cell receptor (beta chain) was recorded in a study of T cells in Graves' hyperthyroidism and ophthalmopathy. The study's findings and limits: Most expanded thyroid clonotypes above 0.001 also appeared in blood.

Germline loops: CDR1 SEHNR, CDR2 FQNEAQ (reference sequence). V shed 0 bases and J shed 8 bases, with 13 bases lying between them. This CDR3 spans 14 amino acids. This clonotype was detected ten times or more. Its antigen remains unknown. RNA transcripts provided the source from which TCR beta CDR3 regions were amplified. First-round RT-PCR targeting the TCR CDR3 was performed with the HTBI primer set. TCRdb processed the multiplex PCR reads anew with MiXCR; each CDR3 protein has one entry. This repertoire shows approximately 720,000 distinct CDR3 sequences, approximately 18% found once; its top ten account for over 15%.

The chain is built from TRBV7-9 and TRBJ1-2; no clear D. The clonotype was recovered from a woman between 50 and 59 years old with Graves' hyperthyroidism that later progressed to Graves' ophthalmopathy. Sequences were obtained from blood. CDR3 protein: CASSLAIQAEGYTF. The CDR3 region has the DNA TGTGCCAGCAGCTTAGCTATCCAGGCTGAGGGCTACACCTTC.